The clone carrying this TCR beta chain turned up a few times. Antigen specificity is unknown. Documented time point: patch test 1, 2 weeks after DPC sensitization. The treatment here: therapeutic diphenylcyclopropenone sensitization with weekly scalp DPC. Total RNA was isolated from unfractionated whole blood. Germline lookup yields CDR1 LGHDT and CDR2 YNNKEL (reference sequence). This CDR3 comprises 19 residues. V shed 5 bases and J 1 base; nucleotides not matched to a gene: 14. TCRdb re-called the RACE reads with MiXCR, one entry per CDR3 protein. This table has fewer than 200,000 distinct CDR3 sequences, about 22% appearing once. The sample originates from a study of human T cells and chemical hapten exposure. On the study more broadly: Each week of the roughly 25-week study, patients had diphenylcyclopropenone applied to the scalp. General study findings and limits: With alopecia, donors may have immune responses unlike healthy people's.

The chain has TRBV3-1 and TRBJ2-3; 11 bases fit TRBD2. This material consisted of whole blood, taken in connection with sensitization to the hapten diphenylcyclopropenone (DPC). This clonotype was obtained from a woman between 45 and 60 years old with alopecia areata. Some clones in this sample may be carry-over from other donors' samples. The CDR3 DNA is TGTGCCAGCAGCGGACATGGGACTAGCGGAGGGGTAGGCACAGATACGCAGTATTTT. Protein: CASSGHGTSGGVGTDTQYF.